The 32 T cell receptor beta chains presented below share a single source sample, sequenced in a study of beta chain features in type 1 diabetes. What was sequenced were expressed TCRB transcripts, since all of the isolated RNA had been reverse transcribed. Libraries were prepared by immunoSEQ multiplex PCR; TCRdb keeps only in-frame clonotypes and omits some of them. This sample yields about 250,000 clones, of which 11% to 15% are seen a single time; roughly 0.024% belongs to the top ten. Material: naive CD4+ T cells from blood. The receptors were sampled from a woman aged 40 to 55 in good health.

This clone turned up a few times. The gene calls are TRBV5-4 and TRBJ2-7; a weak D match, TRBD1 (6 bases). In germline, CDR1 is SGHNT, CDR2 YYREEE (reference sequence). V dropped 0 bases and J dropped 6 bases, with 16 bases sitting between them. There are 15 residues in the CDR3. CDR3 bases: TGTGCCAGCAGCTTGGGGCAGGGGCGCTTAGGCGAGCAGTACTTC. Amino acids: CASSLGQGRLGEQYF.

In its sample, this clone was seen a few times. The genes are TRBV6-1 and TRBJ2-2; D is ambiguous. CDR3 length equals 14 residues. CDR1 MNHNS and CDR2 SASEGT come from the germline V gene. Trimming pared 6 bases from V and 0 bases from J, leaving 8 bases between. The CDR3 bases are TGTGCCAGCAGCCTATTAACGAACACCGGGGAGCTGTTTTTT. As protein: CASSLLTNTGELFF.

V gene TRBV6-5 combines with J gene TRBJ2-7; D not certain. Deletions cut 0 bases from V and 0 bases from J, with 12 bases between. The germline CDR1 and CDR2 sequences are MNHEY and SVGAGI. CDR3 length: 16 residues. The CDR3 DNA sequence: TGTGCCAGCAGTTACTCGAGTGGGCAGCCCTCCTACGAGCAGTACTTC. Its protein is CASSYSSGQPSYEQYF.

The chain uses TRBV7-9 and TRBJ1-1, with 10 bases fitting TRBD1. Germline-derived CDR1 and CDR2 are SEHNR and FQNEAQ (reference sequence). V gave up 5 bases and J gave up 7 bases; unmatched junction bases: 4. The CDR3 runs to 13 residues. This CDR3 reads CASSRDRGNEAFF. The CDR3 DNA is TGTGCCAGCAGCCGGGACAGGGGAAATGAAGCTTTCTTT.

Only a few counts were recorded for this clone. The V and J genes are TRBV9 and TRBJ2-1; 9 positions agree with TRBD1. This CDR3 region has 18 residues. Germline V gene data show CDR1 as SGDLS and CDR2 as YYNGEE. Trimming took 2 bases from V and 9 from J; bases not matched to a gene: 18. The CDR3, as DNA: TGTGCCAGCAGCGTTTCAAACCCTCGGGACAGGGAGTTAGGTGAGCAGTTCTTC. It codes for CASSVSNPRDRELGEQFF.

The rearrangement uses TRBV4-3 and TRBJ1-2; 7 bases agree with TRBD1. The CDR3 extends over 16 amino acids. V lost 0 bases, J lost 0 bases, and 4 bases stayed unmatched. From germline, CDR1 is LGHNA and CDR2 YSLEER. CDR3 nucleotides: TGCGCCAGCAGCCAAGACGGGACAGCCCCTAACTATGGCTACACCTTC. Protein: CASSQDGTAPNYGYTF.

V is TRBV5-4 and J is TRBJ2-5; possible D gene TRBD2, 7 bases. This CDR3 has 15 residues. The germline gives CDR1 SGHNT, CDR2 YYREEE (reference sequence). The ends were cut back, 0 bases at V and 5 bases at J, with 14 bases in the middle. The CDR3 is CASSLAGGSRETQYF. CDR3 bases: TGTGCCAGCAGCTTGGCGGGGGGCTCTAGGGAGACCCAGTACTTC.

This clone was counted between two and nine times. The chain links TRBV6-5 to TRBJ2-1, with D hard to call. The germline gives CDR1 MNHEY, CDR2 SVGAGI. The CDR3 is 12 amino acids. Trimming removed 2 bases from V and 9 bases from J, with 8 bases in between. The chain's CDR3 is CASSYPTSEQFF. The CDR3 DNA reads as TGTGCCAGCAGTTACCCAACGAGTGAGCAGTTCTTC.

This clone was seen only a few times. The chain joins TRBV18 to TRBJ1-2, with TRBD1 as a possible D gene (6 bases). The CDR3 has 14 amino acids. Germline-derived CDR1 and CDR2 are KGHSH and LQKENI. V gave up 3 bases and J gave up 8 bases, with 16 bases separating them. The CDR3 loop reads CASSPLEGGEGYTF. The DNA for the CDR3 is TGTGCCAGCTCACCGCTTGAAGGGGGTGAAGGCTACACCTTC.

This clone was seen only a few times. The chain carries TRBV21-1 and TRBJ2-2; TRBD2, the table's D call, was not compared with the DNA. TRBV21-1 is a pseudogene segment. The length of the CDR3 is 12 residues. CDR3 sequence: CASREGTGELFF. The CDR3 bases are TGTGCCAGCAGGGAGGGCACCGGGGAGCTGTTTTTT.

The rearrangement uses TRBV7-8 and TRBJ2-7; possible D gene TRBD1, 7 bases. The CDR3 consists of 15 residues. The germline gives CDR1 SGHVS, CDR2 FQNEAQ. Trimming left V 5 bases short and J 6 bases short, with 20 bases between. This CDR3 reads CASSPGAGGPFEQYF. DNA of the CDR3: TGTGCCAGCAGCCCTGGGGCAGGGGGGCCGTTCGAGCAGTACTTC. The variable domain in full, completed from reference TRBV7-8 and TRBJ2-7, reads GAGVSQSPRYKVAKRGQDVALRCDPISGHVSLFWYQQALGQGPEFLTYFQNEAQLDKSGLPSDRFFAERPEGSVSTLKIQRTQQEDSAVYLCASSPGAGGPFEQYFGPGTRLTVT.

This clone was counted between two and nine times. V usage is TRBV6-5 and J usage is TRBJ1-5; the D gene is possibly TRBD1 (5 bases). Germline CDR1 MNHEY, CDR2 SVGAGI. The CDR3 contains 15 residues. Trimming stripped 2 bases from V and 0 bases from J, with 8 bases between. The CDR3 reads CASSYQGSSNQPQHF. As DNA, the CDR3 is TGTGCCAGCAGTTACCAGGGATCTAGCAATCAGCCCCAGCATTTT.

The chain carries TRBV7-9 and TRBJ2-5; D is unclear. The end of the DNA fits TRBJ2-7 better, so the J call may be wrong. The germline CDR1 and CDR2 sequences are SEHNR and FQNEAQ (reference sequence). The CDR3 totals 11 residues. The CDR3 nucleotides are TGTGCCAGCAGCTTAGAGTACGAGCAGTACTTC. This codes for CASSLEYEQYF.

V usage is TRBV10-3 and J usage is TRBJ2-5, with 10 bases lining up with TRBD1. V gave up 6 bases and J gave up 3 bases; unmatched junction bases: 1. Germline V CDR1 and CDR2: ENHRY, SYGVKD. The CDR3 consists of 13 residues. The CDR3 DNA is TGTGCCATCAGGGGACAGGGGAAAGAGACCCAGTACTTC. Residues: CAIRGQGKETQYF.

In its sample, this clone was seen a few times. The V gene is TRBV7-2, the J gene TRBJ2-7; D possibly corresponds to TRBD2 (5 bases). The germline CDR1 and CDR2 sequences are SGHTA and FQGNSA. Deletions cut 3 bases from V and 1 base from J, with 16 bases between. CDR3 length: 16 amino acids. DNA for the CDR3: TGTGCCAGCAGCTTCAGAGGCGGGCCAGAGTCCTACGAGCAGTACTTC. Amino acid sequence: CASSFRGGPESYEQYF.

The V gene is TRBV19, the J gene TRBJ2-2; TRBD1 matches at 9 bases. J gave up 1 base and V 7 bases, and 16 bases lay outside the gene matches. Looked up from germline, CDR1 is LNHDA and CDR2 is SQIVND (reference sequence). The CDR3 is made up of 19 amino acids. For the CDR3, the DNA is TGTGCCAGTATGGGACAGGGCTTGCCTTCGAAAGGGAACACCGGGGAGCTGTTTTTT. It codes for CASMGQGLPSKGNTGELFF.

This clone has a handful of counts. The V call is TRBV7-2, the J call TRBJ2-1; D uncertain. Trimming shortened V by 2 bases and J by 6 bases, and 8 bases separated the two germline ends. CDR1 and CDR2 from the germline V gene are SGHTA and FQGNSA. The CDR3 has 13 residues. This CDR3 is CASSLRLSNEQFF. CDR3 nucleotides: TGTGCCAGCAGCTTACGGTTGAGCAATGAGCAGTTCTTC.

This clone was seen a handful of times. This chain joins TRBV6-1 and TRBJ1-2, with a tentative D call TRBD1 (6 bases). Germline V gene data show CDR1 as MNHNS and CDR2 as SASEGT. This CDR3 is built from 13 residues. Trimming took 9 bases from V and 0 from J, leaving 11 bases between them. The CDR3 sequence: CARSTGTNYGYTF. The CDR3 DNA sequence: TGTGCCAGATCGACAGGAACTAACTATGGCTACACCTTC.

This clone was detected only a few times. The chain recombines TRBV5-1 with TRBJ1-1; 9 positions match TRBD1. Trimming at V came to 2 bases and at J to 8 bases, leaving 13 bases not matched to a gene. In germline, CDR1 is SGHRS, CDR2 YFSETQ. The CDR3 has 16 amino acids. The CDR3 coding sequence is TGCGCCAGCAGCTTTACAGGGGGCGACATTTACGGCGAAGCTTTCTTT. This sequence encodes CASSFTGGDIYGEAFF. Filled out from reference TRBV5-1 and TRBJ1-1, the complete variable domain reads KAGVTQTPRYLIKTRGQQVTLSCSPISGHRSVSWYQQTPGQGLQFLFEYFSETQRNKGNFPGRFSGRQFSNSRSEMNVSTLELGDSALYLCASSFTGGDIYGEAFFGQGTRLTVV.

J is TRBJ1-3 and V is TRBV6-6; 7 bases are a match to TRBD1. From germline, CDR1 is MNHNY and CDR2 SVGAGI (reference sequence). Trimming cost V 7 bases and J 0 bases; bases outside gene matches: 9. This CDR3 is built from 16 residues. In nucleotides, the CDR3 is TGTGCCAGCACCTTCGGACAGGAGTCCTCTGGAAACACCATATATTTT. This gives the protein CASTFGQESSGNTIYF.

This chain joins TRBV7-7 and TRBJ2-1; possible D gene TRBD2, 5 bases. V gave up 6 bases and J gave up 9 bases, with 18 bases separating them. CDR1 is SSHAT, CDR2 FNYEAQ, per germline (reference sequence). The CDR3 covers 14 residues. CDR3 DNA: TGTGCCAGCAGTCGAGCGACCGAAGGAGGTGAGCAGTTCTTC. This sequence encodes CASSRATEGGEQFF. Full variable domain (missing parts from reference TRBV7-7 and TRBJ2-1): GAGVSQSPRYKVTKRGQDVTLRCDPISSHATLYWYQQALGQGPEFLTYFNYEAQPDKSGLPSDRFSAERPEGSISTLTIQRTEQRDSAMYRCASSRATEGGEQFFGPGTRLTVL.

V is TRBV4-3 and J is TRBJ2-5; 8 bases map to TRBD1. This CDR3 comprises 14 residues. After removal of 2 bases from V and 5 bases from J, the junction contained 4 bases not matched to a gene. Germline assignment: CDR1 LGHNA and CDR2 YSLEER. CDR3 loop: CASSQQGARETQYF. CDR3 nucleotide sequence: TGCGCCAGCAGCCAACAGGGGGCCAGGGAGACCCAGTACTTC.

The chain carries TRBV7-6 and TRBJ2-2; 9 bases map to TRBD2. Unmatched junction bases numbered 2, after V lost 1 base and J lost 5 bases. This CDR3 has 15 residues. Germline V gene lookup returns CDR1 SGHVS and CDR2 FNYEAQ. Here the CDR3 reads CASSLGGGATGELFF. CDR3 coding DNA: TGTGCCAGCAGCTTAGGCGGGGGGGCGACCGGGGAGCTGTTTTTT.

The chain is built from TRBV18 and TRBJ2-1, with 12 bases fitting TRBD2. V shed 1 base and J 10 bases; nucleotides not matched to a gene: 8. The CDR3 is made up of 16 amino acids. Per the germline V gene, CDR1 is KGHSH and CDR2 is LQKENI. The CDR3 is CASSPLRLAGVDEQFF. Written as DNA, the CDR3 is TGTGCCAGCTCACCACTGAGACTAGCGGGGGTCGACGAGCAGTTCTTC. The entire variable domain, with the rest obtained from reference TRBV18 and TRBJ2-1, is as follows: NAGVMQNPRHLVRRRGQEARLRCSPMKGHSHVYWYRQLPEEGLKFMVYLQKENIIDESGMPKERFSAEFPKEGPSILRIQQVVRGDSAAYFCASSPLRLAGVDEQFFGPGTRLTVL.

This chain connects TRBV18 to TRBJ1-3; no reliable D call. With 3 bases removed from V and 0 bases from J, the gap between germline ends came to 12 bases. The CDR3 runs to 16 residues. The germline V gene has CDR1 KGHSH and CDR2 LQKENI. CDR3 sequence reads: CASSPREATSGNTIYF. Written as DNA, the CDR3 is TGTGCCAGCTCACCCCGCGAGGCAACCTCTGGAAACACCATATATTTT.

This clone came up a few times. The chain couples TRBV5-1 to TRBJ2-7; 10 bases map to TRBD2. The junction had 13 bases not matched to a gene; V was cut back by 4 bases and J by 6 bases. There are 16 residues in the CDR3. Germline V gives CDR1 SGHRS, CDR2 YFSETQ. CDR3 sequence: CASSPVKTSGGGEQYF. The CDR3 DNA follows: TGCGCCAGCAGCCCAGTGAAAACCAGCGGGGGGGGCGAGCAGTACTTC.

The V gene is TRBV6-5, the J gene TRBJ2-3; D is undetermined. Germline CDR1 and CDR2: MNHEY and SVGAGI. CDR3 length: 13 residues. Trimming took 4 bases from V and 2 from J, leaving 7 bases between them. CDR3 in DNA: TGTGCCAGCAGTTCCATCATCACAGATACGCAGTATTTT. Encoded protein: CASSSIITDTQYF.

The V call is TRBV19, the J call TRBJ1-4; 10 bases map to TRBD1. CDR3 length: 16 amino acids. The germline V gene has CDR1 LNHDA and CDR2 SQIVND (reference sequence). V shed 3 bases and J 6 bases; nucleotides not matched to a gene: 7. CDR3 in amino acids: CASSIDGTGVYEKLFF. The DNA of the CDR3 is TGTGCCAGTAGTATCGATGGGACAGGGGTCTATGAAAAACTGTTTTTT.

This clone has only one observation. This chain connects TRBV18 to TRBJ2-1, with TRBD1 identical over 9 bases. In germline, CDR1 is KGHSH, CDR2 LQKENI. V lost 2 bases, J lost 4 bases, and 3 bases stayed unmatched. This CDR3 spans 15 amino acids. CDR3 region: CASSPRTGEYNEQFF. The CDR3 DNA sequence: TGTGCCAGCTCACCAAGGACAGGGGAATACAATGAGCAGTTCTTC.

In its sample, this clone was seen a few times. CDR3 in amino acids: CASSSGTGGYEQFF. CDR3 DNA: TGTGCCAGCTCCTCGGGGACAGGGGGTTATGAGCAGTTCTTC. The chain uses TRBV2 and TRBJ2-1, with TRBD1 matching over 11 bases. The CDR3 loop spans 14 amino acids. Per the germline V gene, CDR1 is SNHLY and CDR2 is FYNNEI. V shed 8 bases and J 8 bases; nucleotides not matched to a gene: 8.

The sample holds a few counts of this clone. V gene TRBV2 combines with J gene TRBJ1-6; TRBD1 matches at 10 bases. Germline CDR1 SNHLY, CDR2 FYNNEI. This CDR3 has 14 residues. Losses at the gene ends were 6 bases for V and 7 bases for J; bases not matched to a gene: 3. As DNA, the CDR3 is TGTGCCAGCAGCCCGGGACAGGGGAATTCACCCCTCCACTTT. Translating gives CASSPGQGNSPLHF. The full variable domain, completed using reference TRBV2 and TRBJ1-6, is EPEVTQTPSHQVTQMGQEVILRCVPISNHLYFYWYRQILGQKVEFLVSFYNNEISEKSEIFDDQFSVERPDGSNFTLKIRSTKLEDSAMYFCASSPGQGNSPLHFGNGTRLTVT.

The genes are TRBV5-1 and TRBJ2-1, with a weak D call TRBD1 (6 bases). The V end lost 4 bases, the J end lost 7 bases, and 12 bases lay between the germline ends. Germline assignment: CDR1 SGHRS and CDR2 YFSETQ. The CDR3 is 13 amino acids. CDR3 in amino acids: CASSLQGGNEQFF. The CDR3 nucleotides are TGCGCCAGCAGCCTACAAGGGGGAAATGAGCAGTTCTTC.